This entry features one TCR beta chain sequence. Produced via immunoSEQ multiplex PCR; TCRdb's table is partial and in-frame only. The sample carries under 450,000 clones, roughly 92% recorded once. These data belong to a study of blood T cell repertoires in COVID-19. Study-level background: Sites in the United States, Italy and Spain provided acute and convalescent COVID-19 samples. PBMCs, B-cell-depleted T cells, or T cells were the source of the cDNA or gDNA that made up the material.

CDR1 and CDR2 (germline): GTSNPN, SVGIG (reference sequence). J was trimmed by 8 bases and V by 3 bases; bases with no gene match: 7. The CDR3 is 15 amino acids. Within 2 weeks of study entry, exposed participants had contacted a PCR-confirmed or clinician-diagnosed COVID-19 case. The TCR sequence derives from a woman between 40 and 55 years old who had been exposed to COVID-19. This chain links TRBV30 with TRBJ1-6, with TRBD1 identical over 10 bases. The specimen sequenced was PBMCs or T cells enriched from blood (not recorded which). The CDR3 sequence is CAWSLMDRGDSPLHF. CDR3 coding DNA: TGTGCCTGGAGCCTCATGGACAGGGGGGATTCACCCCTCCACTTT.